The clone carrying this TCR beta chain was seen at least ten times. Antigen unknown. The data stem from a study of Graves' ophthalmopathy and Graves' hyperthyroidism. General study results and limits: The model reached 70.59% sensitivity and around 72% specificity for predicting ophthalmopathy progression.

CDR3 size: 14 residues. Trimming removed 1 base from V and 5 bases from J; junction bases left unmatched: 1. Germline V gives CDR1 SGHTA, CDR2 FQGNSA. Transcripts of RNA were the source for amplifying TCR beta CDR3 regions. An initial RT-PCR round employing HTBI primers preceded a second-round multiplex PCR. TCRdb reprocessed the multiplex PCR reads with MiXCR, giving one entry per CDR3 protein. Of 350,000 to 400,000 distinct CDR3 sequences detected, about 16% appear once; the ten largest clones hold about 1.4%. The V and J genes are TRBV7-2 and TRBJ1-1, with 10 bases lining up with TRBD1. The sequenced sample was peripheral blood. The receptor's source is a woman aged 18-29 years with Graves' ophthalmopathy. In nucleotides, the CDR3 is TGTGCCAGCAGCTTAGGGGGACAGGGGACTGAAGCTTTCTTT. Encoded protein: CASSLGGQGTEAFF.